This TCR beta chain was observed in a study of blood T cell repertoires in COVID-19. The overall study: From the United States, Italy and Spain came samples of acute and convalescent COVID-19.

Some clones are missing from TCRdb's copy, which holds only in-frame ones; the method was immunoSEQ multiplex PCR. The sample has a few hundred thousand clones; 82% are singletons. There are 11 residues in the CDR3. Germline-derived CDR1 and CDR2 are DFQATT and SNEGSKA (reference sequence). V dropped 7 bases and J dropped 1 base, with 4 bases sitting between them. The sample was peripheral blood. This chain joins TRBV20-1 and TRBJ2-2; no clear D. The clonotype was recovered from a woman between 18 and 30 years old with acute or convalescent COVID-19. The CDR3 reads CSVKNTGELFF. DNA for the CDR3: TGCAGTGTCAAGAACACCGGGGAGCTGTTTTTT.